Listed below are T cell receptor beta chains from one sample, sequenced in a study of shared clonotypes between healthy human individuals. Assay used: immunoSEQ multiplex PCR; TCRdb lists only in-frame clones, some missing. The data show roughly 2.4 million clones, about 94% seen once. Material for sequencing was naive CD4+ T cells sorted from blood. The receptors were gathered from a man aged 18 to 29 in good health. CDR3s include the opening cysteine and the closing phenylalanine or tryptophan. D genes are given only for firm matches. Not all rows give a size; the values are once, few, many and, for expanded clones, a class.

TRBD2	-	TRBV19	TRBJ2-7	TGTGCCAGTAGTTCGGCTAGCGGGAGGATCTACGAGCAGTACTTC	CASSSASGRIYEQYF
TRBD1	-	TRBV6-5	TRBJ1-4	TGTGCCAGCAGGGGACAGGGGGCAAGAGAAAAACTGTTTTTT	CASRGQGAREKLFF
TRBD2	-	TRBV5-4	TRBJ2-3	TGTGCCAGCAGCAAGGGTGATAGACTAGCGGGAGACGAGAGGTATTTT	CASSKGDRLAGDERYF
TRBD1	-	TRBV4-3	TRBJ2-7	TGCGCCAGCAGCCAAGACAGGGGGCTCGACGAGCAGTACTTC	CASSQDRGLDEQYF
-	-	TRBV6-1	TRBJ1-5	TGTGCCAGCAGGAATGAGGGGGGGTTCAATCAGCCCCAGCATTTT	CASRNEGGFNQPQHF
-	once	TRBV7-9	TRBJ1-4	TGTGCCAGCAGCTTAGATGGGGTCGGACGCGGTGAAAAACTGTTTTTT	CASSLDGVGRGEKLFF
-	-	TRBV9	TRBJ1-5	TGTGCCAGCAGCGAGAGTGGGACAAGTAATCAGCCCCAGCATTTT	CASSESGTSNQPQHF
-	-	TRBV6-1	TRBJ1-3	TGTGCCAGCAGTGCGACAGGTATCTCTGGAAACACCATATATTTT	CASSATGISGNTIYF
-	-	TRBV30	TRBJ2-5	TGTGCCTGGAGTGTAGGCCCGGGGAGGCAGTACTTC	CAWSVGPGRQYF
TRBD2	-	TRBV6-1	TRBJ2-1	TGTGCCAGCAGTGAAGCGCGCGTGGGGCTAGCGGGAGGCTACAATGAGCAGTTCTTC	CASSEARVGLAGGYNEQFF
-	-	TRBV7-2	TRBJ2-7	TGTGCCAGCAGTCCAAGGATAGGGGCTGCTAACGAGCAGTACTTC	CASSPRIGAANEQYF
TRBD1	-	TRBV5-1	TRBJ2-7	TGCGCCAGCAGCTGGGGACAGGCGAGCCTAATGTCCTTACACGAGCAGTACTTC	CASSWGQASLMSLHEQYF
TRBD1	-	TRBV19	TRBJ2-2	TGTGCCACAAACAGGGGGCGCGGGAACACCGGGGAGCTGTTTTTT	CATNRGRGNTGELFF
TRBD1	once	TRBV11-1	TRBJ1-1	TGTGCCAGCAGCTTGTCACAGGGGGCGGTCCCTGAAGCTTTCTTT	CASSLSQGAVPEAFF
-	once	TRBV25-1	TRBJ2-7	TGTGCCAGCAGTGAATATAGAGGCCCGAGTGAAGAGCAGTACTTC	CASSEYRGPSEEQYF
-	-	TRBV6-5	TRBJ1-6	TGTGCCAGCAGCCTCGGGGCCACCTATAATTCACCCCTCCACTTT	CASSLGATYNSPLHF
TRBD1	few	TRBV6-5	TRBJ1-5	TGTGCCAGCAGTACACAGGGGCTGGGCAATCAGCCCCAGCATTTT	CASSTQGLGNQPQHF
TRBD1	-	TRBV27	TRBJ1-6	TGTGCCAGCAGTTTATTGGGACAGGGCAATTCACCCCTCCACTTT	CASSLLGQGNSPLHF
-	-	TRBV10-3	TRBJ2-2	TGTGCAACCCACGACGTTACCGGGGAGCTGTTTTTT	CATHDVTGELFF
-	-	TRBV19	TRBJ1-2	TGTGCCAGTAAGCTGGCAGGAACTAACTATGGCTACACCTTC	CASKLAGTNYGYTF
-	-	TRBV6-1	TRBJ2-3	TGTGCCAGCCACCAACAGATTGTAGGGGATACGCAGTATTTT	CASHQQIVGDTQYF
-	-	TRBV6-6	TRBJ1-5	TGTGCCAGCCAAGATTATAGCAATCAGCCCCAGCATTTT	CASQDYSNQPQHF
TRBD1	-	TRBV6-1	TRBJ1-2	TGTGCCACCAAACACACAGGGGCTGAGGTTAATGGCTACACCTTC	CATKHTGAEVNGYTF
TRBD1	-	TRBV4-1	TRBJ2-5	TGCGCCAGCAGCCAAACAGGGGGGACCCAGTACTTC	CASSQTGGTQYF
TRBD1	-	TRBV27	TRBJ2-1	TGTGCCAGCAGTTCCCTGGACAGGGGGAATGAGCAGTTCTTC	CASSSLDRGNEQFF
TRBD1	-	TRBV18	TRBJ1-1	TGTGCCAGCTCACTCGGGACAGGGGTGAACACTGAAGCTTTCTTT	CASSLGTGVNTEAFF
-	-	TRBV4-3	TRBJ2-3	TGCGCCAGCAGCCAAGGACAGGATCGCACAGATACGCAGTATTTT	CASSQGQDRTDTQYF
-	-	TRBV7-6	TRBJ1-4	TGTGCCAGCAGCTTTGCAGGGTTTGGAGAAAAACTGTTTTTT	CASSFAGFGEKLFF